Sequencing of this T cell receptor beta chain was carried out in a study of tumor-infiltrating lymphocytes in glioblastoma multiforme. TCRB libraries came from RNA via three nested multiplex PCR rounds. Via MiXCR, TCRdb re-called the multiplex PCR reads, giving one row per CDR3 protein. The sample includes 15,000 to 25,000 distinct CDR3 sequences, approximately 70% of them seen just once. The length of the CDR3 is 15 residues. Looked up from germline, CDR1 is SGHAT and CDR2 is FQNNGV. Comments on this clonotype: One junction end disagrees with the germline gene, perhaps due to a read error.

The clonotype comes from a male donor with glioblastoma. The chain recombines TRBV11-2 with TRBJ2-3; D is possibly TRBD2 (6 bases). Sequenced input: peripheral blood. This chain's CDR3 is CASSEWWTNTGTQYF. The DNA of the CDR3 is TGTGCCAGCAGCGAATGGTGGACTAACACAGGTACGCAGTATTTT.